This T cell receptor beta chain was identified in a study of identical twins' blood T cells. General observations from the study: Twin repertoire similarity may partly reflect shared environment. Twins shared more top CDR3 clonotypes than unrelated donors did.

Germline CDR1 reads ENHRY; CDR2 reads SYGVKD. Trimming left V 10 bases short and J 10 bases short, with 11 bases between. The CDR3 sequence is 11 residues long. In this sample, this clonotype turned up a few times. Its antigen is as yet unknown. In TCRdb, the 5' RACE reads were re-called with MiXCR into one record per CDR3 protein. The sample contains around 380,000 distinct CDR3 sequences, more than 25% of which appear only once. The TCR comes from a woman aged 18-49 years in good health. The source material was PBMCs. The chain joins TRBV10-3 to TRBJ1-6; no definite D call. The CDR3 reads CASQDGSPLHF. As DNA, the CDR3 is TGTGCCAGCCAGGACGGCTCACCCCTCCACTTT.